This entry concerns a single T cell receptor (beta chain). V was pared by 6 bases and J by 2 bases, with 5 bases of the junction left unmatched. The CDR3 totals 15 residues. Per germline, CDR1 MNHNY and CDR2 SVGAGI (reference sequence). This sample is part of a study of blood T cell repertoires in COVID-19. Original processing methods: Reference gene primer amplification gave nucleated cell count estimates. Clones were read by immunoSEQ multiplex PCR, and TCRdb kept only the in-frame ones, dropping some. V, J and clone size were drawn from that table, and D and trimming were deduced from the DNA. The sample includes approximately 200,000 clones, more than 80% of them seen just once.

This receptor was obtained from a young man who had recovered from COVID-19. What was sequenced was PBMCs or T cells enriched from blood (not recorded which). The rearrangement links TRBV6-6 to TRBJ2-5; 11 bases fit TRBD2. In nucleotides, the CDR3 is TGTGCCAGCAGATCCACTAGCGGGGGTCAAGAGACCCAGTACTTC. Its protein product is CASRSTSGGQETQYF.